Listed here are 30 T cell receptor beta chains from one sample, sequenced in a study of control samples from healthy donors and cancer patients. The assay was immunoSEQ multiplex PCR, and TCRdb's table has in-frame clones only and misses some. This sample has under 200,000 clones, with 91% found just once. Sequenced sample: blood. The source of these receptors is a woman in her twenties or thirties in good health.

This clone was detected only a few times. The chain carries TRBV28 and TRBJ2-6; D assignment may be TRBD1 or TRBD2 (5 bases each). V shed 2 bases and J shed 0 bases, with 5 bases lying between them. CDR3 length: 15 amino acids. Germline CDR1 MDHEN, CDR2 SYDVKM. The CDR3 sequence is CASSLGGSGANVLTF. The CDR3, as DNA: TGTGCCAGCAGTTTAGGGGGCTCTGGGGCCAACGTCCTGACTTTC.

This chain joins TRBV2 and TRBJ1-4; 7 bases agree with TRBD1. CDR1 is SNHLY, CDR2 FYNNEI, per germline. This CDR3 has 15 residues. The ends lost 4 bases at V and 2 bases at J; junction bases unmatched: 4. The DNA for the CDR3 is TGTGCCAGCAGTGTTCAGGGGGTTACTAATGAAAAACTGTTTTTT. This gives the protein CASSVQGVTNEKLFF.

The rearrangement uses TRBV6-2 or TRBV6-3 and TRBJ2-7; D might be TRBD2 (5 bases). This CDR3 contains 14 residues. CDR1 and CDR2 from the germline V gene are MNHEY and SVGEGT. V dropped 0 bases and J dropped 0 bases, with 6 bases sitting between them. The chain's CDR3 is CASSYSSDSYEQYF. The CDR3 DNA reads TGTGCCAGCAGTTACTCTAGCGACTCCTACGAGCAGTACTTC.

The table lists this clone with a count of one. CDR3 loop: CASSPGIGEKLFF. CDR3 DNA: TGTGCCAGCTCACCAGGGATAGGGGAAAAACTGTTTTTT. The chain employs TRBV18 and TRBJ1-4; no clear D. The CDR3 is made up of 13 amino acids. The V and J ends lost 2 bases and 8 bases respectively, with 9 bases between them. Germline V gene data show CDR1 as KGHSH and CDR2 as LQKENI.

The chain combines TRBV6-5 with TRBJ2-2; perhaps TRBD2 as D (6 bases). Germline CDR1 MNHEY, CDR2 SVGAGI. Trimming took off 4 bases at V and 6 bases at J, with 15 bases between the two ends. The CDR3 totals 15 residues. In DNA, the CDR3 is TGTGCCAGCAGTTCCGGGACTTTACAACCCGGGGAGCTGTTTTTT. Amino acids: CASSSGTLQPGELFF.

V usage is TRBV9 and J usage is TRBJ1-3; D is perhaps TRBD1 (5 bases). Trimming removed 5 bases at V and 0 bases at J, with 12 bases between. The CDR3 covers 15 residues. Germline V CDR1 and CDR2: SGDLS, YYNGEE. CDR3 in DNA: TGTGCCAGCAGTCCGGACACGAGCTCTGGAAACACCATATATTTT. It specifies CASSPDTSSGNTIYF.

The rearrangement joins TRBV7-9 to TRBJ1-3, with unresolved D. Germline lookup yields CDR1 SEHNR and CDR2 FQNEAQ (reference sequence). V was trimmed by 0 bases and J by 2 bases, leaving 8 bases between them. CDR3 size: 15 residues. CDR3 protein: CASSLASNPGNTIYF. In nucleotides, the CDR3 is TGTGCCAGCAGCTTAGCGTCCAACCCTGGAAACACCATATATTTT.

About this clone: This sample includes further DNA sequences coding for the same CDR3. The V call is TRBV27, the J call TRBJ2-1, with D possibly matching TRBD2 (6 bases). CDR3 length equals 15 residues. The V and J ends lost 2 bases and 0 bases respectively, with 8 bases between them. Germline V gene data show CDR1 as MNHEY and CDR2 as SMNVEV (reference sequence). In nucleotides, the CDR3 is TGTGCCAGCAGTTTAGGGGGGAGCTCCTACAATGAGCAGTTCTTC. Its protein product is CASSLGGSSYNEQFF.

In its sample, this clone was seen once. J is TRBJ2-2 and V is TRBV4-3; 12 nucleotides align to TRBD2. The ends lost 3 bases at V and 7 bases at J; junction bases unmatched: 12. This CDR3 is built from 18 residues. The germline CDR1 and CDR2 sequences are LGHNA and YSLEER. The CDR3 sequence: CASSQKTSGSFGYGELFF. The CDR3 DNA reads TGCGCCAGCAGCCAGAAGACTAGCGGGAGTTTTGGGTACGGGGAGCTGTTTTTT.

This chain uses TRBV6-2 or TRBV6-3 with TRBJ1-5, with unresolved D. Trimming removed 5 bases from V and 0 bases from J, with 11 bases in between. Germline V gene sequence: CDR1 MNHEY, CDR2 SVGEGT. The CDR3 spans 15 residues. CDR3: CASSPQEYSNQPQHF. CDR3 coding DNA: TGTGCCAGCAGTCCACAAGAATATAGCAATCAGCCCCAGCATTTT.

This clone came up once. The rearrangement uses TRBV18 and TRBJ1-5; 7 nucleotides align to TRBD1. V trimming: 4 bases; J trimming: 1 base; junction bases outside the gene matches: 1. CDR1 is KGHSH and CDR2 is LQKENI in the germline V gene. The CDR3 consists of 14 residues. The CDR3 nucleotides are TGTGCCAGCTCACAGGACAGGAGCAATCAGCCCCAGCATTTT. This sequence encodes CASSQDRSNQPQHF.

The rearrangement joins TRBV19 to TRBJ2-7, with 8 bases aligning to TRBD1. The CDR3 extends over 13 amino acids. The trim removed 5 bases at V and 2 bases at J, leaving 2 bases unmatched. CDR1 is LNHDA and CDR2 is SQIVND in the germline V gene (reference sequence). CDR3 residues: CASSPGQAYEQYF. For the CDR3, the DNA is TGTGCCAGTAGTCCGGGACAGGCCTACGAGCAGTACTTC.

The V and J genes are TRBV2 and TRBJ1-1; 7 bases are shared with TRBD1. CDR1 and CDR2 (germline): SNHLY, FYNNEI. The junction had 6 bases not matched to a gene; V was cut back by 10 bases and J by 4 bases. CDR3 length: 12 residues. CDR3 DNA: TGTGCCATGTCGGGGACAGTCACTGAAGCTTTCTTT. Translating it yields CAMSGTVTEAFF.

This chain uses TRBV7-2 with TRBJ1-1; 8 bases line up with TRBD1. CDR3 length: 15 residues. CDR1 is SGHTA and CDR2 is FQGNSA in the germline V gene. The V and J ends lost 5 bases and 4 bases, in that order; junction bases with no gene match: 9. The CDR3 is CASSDSDRVSTEAFF. CDR3 DNA sequence: TGTGCCAGCAGCGATTCGGACAGGGTTTCCACTGAAGCTTTCTTT.

The chain couples TRBV9 to TRBJ2-1; TRBD2 matches at 14 bases. Germline V gene lookup returns CDR1 SGDLS and CDR2 YYNGEE. The CDR3 has 15 residues. J lost 10 bases, V lost 3 bases, and 6 bases had no gene match. The CDR3 protein is CASSETSGGAWEQFF. As DNA, the CDR3 is TGTGCCAGCAGCGAGACTAGCGGGGGGGCTTGGGAGCAGTTCTTC.

Comments on this clone: In the same sample, other DNA sequences code for this CDR3. This chain links TRBV14 with TRBJ1-2, with TRBD1 matching over 7 bases. The V and J ends lost 1 base and 7 bases, in that order; junction bases with no gene match: 6. The germline CDR1 and CDR2 sequences are SGHDN and FVKESK. The CDR3 length is 14 residues. CDR3: CASSQGPQGFGYTF. The CDR3 DNA sequence: TGTGCCAGCAGCCAAGGTCCACAGGGGTTTGGCTACACCTTC.

This clone was detected once. The V and J genes are TRBV15 and TRBJ2-3; 9 bases align to TRBD1. V lost 1 base to trimming and J lost 1 base; unmatched junction nucleotides: 3. The germline V gene encodes CDR1 LNHNV and CDR2 YYDKDF (reference sequence). The CDR3 covers 16 residues. The CDR3 sequence: CATSRGRQGGTDTQYF. In nucleotides, the CDR3 is TGTGCCACCAGCAGAGGCCGACAGGGGGGCACAGATACGCAGTATTTT. The variable domain in full, with the rest retrieved from reference TRBV15 and TRBJ2-3, is DAMVIQNPRYQVTQFGKPVTLSCSQTLNHNVMYWYQQKSSQAPKLLFHYYDKDFNNEADTPDNFQSRRPNTSFCFLDIRSPGLGDTAMYLCATSRGRQGGTDTQYFGPGTRLTVL.

The V call is TRBV4-1, the J call TRBJ2-2; 11 positions match TRBD1. The CDR3 has 15 amino acids. Germline V gives CDR1 MGHRA, CDR2 YSYEKL. J lost 7 bases, V lost 6 bases, and 7 bases had no gene match. CDR3: CASSFGQGAIGELFF. CDR3 DNA: TGCGCCAGCAGTTTCGGACAGGGGGCAATCGGGGAGCTGTTTTTT.

The V gene is TRBV6-4, the J gene TRBJ2-3; 12 bases line up with TRBD1. V lost 3 bases and J lost 2; bases outside the gene matches: 3. This CDR3 has 16 residues. Germline V gene lookup returns CDR1 MRHNA and CDR2 SNTAGT. The CDR3 DNA follows: TGTGCCAGCAGTGAGGGACAGGGGGCCCACACAGATACGCAGTATTTT. Translation: CASSEGQGAHTDTQYF.

The sample holds a few counts of this clone. The chain recombines TRBV6-4 with TRBJ2-7; D unclear. CDR3 length: 13 residues. Germline V gives CDR1 MRHNA, CDR2 SNTAGT. The V end was cut by 2 bases, the J end by 0 bases, with 5 bases between. The CDR3 loop is CASSDERSYEQYF. CDR3 nucleotide sequence: TGTGCCAGCAGTGACGAGCGCTCCTACGAGCAGTACTTC.

The chain uses TRBV19 and TRBJ2-3, with 7 bases aligning to TRBD1. With 5 bases clipped from V and 7 bases from J, the junction kept 3 bases outside the gene matches. CDR3 length: 12 amino acids. Germline CDR1 LNHDA, CDR2 SQIVND (reference sequence). As DNA, the CDR3 is TGTGCCAGTAGTCGGGACAGTCATACGCAGTATTTT. Translation: CASSRDSHTQYF.

The chain links TRBV19 to TRBJ1-5, with TRBD1 as a possible D gene (6 bases). Trimming stripped 3 bases from V and 4 bases from J, with 7 bases between. CDR1 is LNHDA, CDR2 SQIVND, per germline (reference sequence). The length of the CDR3 is 13 residues. CDR3 nucleotides: TGTGCCAGTAGTATCGGGACAAATCAGCCCCAGCATTTT. Protein sequence: CASSIGTNQPQHF.

V and J are TRBV7-6 and TRBJ1-4; a weak D match, TRBD1 (5 bases). The CDR3 length is 15 residues. Germline-derived CDR1 and CDR2 are SGHVS and FNYEAQ. Trimming left V 1 base short and J 3 bases short, with 9 bases between. The CDR3 region is CASSLVGGSNEKLFF. The CDR3 nucleotides read TGTGCCAGCAGCTTAGTGGGGGGATCTAATGAAAAACTGTTTTTT. Looking up the rest from reference TRBV7-6 and TRBJ1-4 gives the full variable domain: GAGVSQSPRYKVTKRGQDVALRCDPISGHVSLYWYRQALGQGPEFLTYFNYEAQQDKSGLPNDRFSAERPEGSISTLTIQRTEQRDSAMYRCASSLVGGSNEKLFFGSGTQLSVL.

The genes are TRBV28 and TRBJ1-2, with TRBD1 identical over 9 bases. The CDR3 extends over 14 amino acids. The V and J ends lost 2 bases and 8 bases, in that order; junction bases with no gene match: 6. CDR1 and CDR2 (germline): MDHEN, SYDVKM. CDR3: CASSLRDRVSGYTF. The CDR3 bases are TGTGCCAGCAGTTTAAGGGACAGGGTCTCCGGCTACACCTTC.

This clone was seen a handful of times. The gene calls are TRBV7-8 and TRBJ1-5; no firm D call. Trimming shortened V by 7 bases and J by 0 bases, and 16 bases separated the two germline ends. The length of the CDR3 is 16 residues. Germline V CDR1 and CDR2: SGHVS, FQNEAQ. In nucleotides, the CDR3 is TGTGCCAGCAAAGGTGGCGGCGCGAATAGCAATCAGCCCCAGCATTTT. It is translated as CASKGGGANSNQPQHF.

This clone was observed a single time. V and J are TRBV19 and TRBJ1-5, with 8 bases matching TRBD1. Losses at the gene ends were 6 bases for V and 6 bases for J; bases not matched to a gene: 4. The CDR3 contains 13 residues. Germline V gene data show CDR1 as LNHDA and CDR2 as SQIVND (reference sequence). The CDR3 region has the DNA TGTGCCAGTAGGGACAGGGATCCTCAGCCCCAGCATTTT. Amino acid sequence: CASRDRDPQPQHF. The entire variable domain, with the rest obtained from reference TRBV19 and TRBJ1-5, is as follows: DGGITQSPKYLFRKEGQNVTLSCEQNLNHDAMYWYRQDPGQGLRLIYYSQIVNDFQKGDIAEGYSVSREKKESFPLTVTSAQKNPTAFYLCASRDRDPQPQHFGDGTRLSIL.

The CDR3, as DNA: TGTGCCAGCAGCGTAGCGTTGAACACCGGGGAGCTGTTTTTT. Protein: CASSVALNTGELFF. The J gene is TRBJ2-2, the V gene TRBV9; no clear D. CDR1 is SGDLS, CDR2 YYNGEE, per germline. V gave up 0 bases and J gave up 1 base, with 4 bases separating them. This CDR3 has 14 residues.

The V call is TRBV4-1, the J call TRBJ1-3; 9 nucleotides agree with TRBD1. The CDR3 has 15 amino acids. From germline, CDR1 is MGHRA and CDR2 YSYEKL. The V and J ends lost 6 bases and 0 bases, in that order; junction bases with no gene match: 3. The CDR3 bases are TGCGCCAGCAGACAGGGGGCTAACTCTGGAAACACCATATATTTT. Encoded protein: CASRQGANSGNTIYF.

The chain links TRBV28 to TRBJ2-3; possible D gene TRBD1, 5 bases. This CDR3 contains 12 residues. Trimming removed 3 bases from V and 5 bases from J, with 6 bases in between. Germline assignment: CDR1 MDHEN and CDR2 SYDVKM. The CDR3 reads CASSFRGDTQYF. CDR3 in DNA: TGTGCCAGCAGTTTTAGGGGAGATACGCAGTATTTT. Filled out from reference TRBV28 and TRBJ2-3, the complete variable domain reads DVKVTQSSRYLVKRTGEKVFLECVQDMDHENMFWYRQDPGLGLRLIYFSYDVKMKEKGDIPEGYSVSREKKERFSLILESASTNQTSMYLCASSFRGDTQYFGPGTRLTVL.

This chain joins TRBV4-1 and TRBJ2-4, with a possible D match to TRBD1 (6 bases). Trimming cost V 4 bases and J 0 bases, with 13 bases left between them. The length of the CDR3 is 16 residues. Germline lookup yields CDR1 MGHRA and CDR2 YSYEKL. The CDR3: CASSPRTDLAKNIQYF. CDR3 sequence (DNA): TGCGCCAGCAGCCCTAGGACAGACCTAGCCAAAAACATTCAGTACTTC.